The present entry profiles one T cell receptor (beta chain) with its context. Measured with immunoSEQ multiplex PCR; TCRdb has only the in-frame clones, and not every one. The sample includes 60,000 to 65,000 clones, 90% of them seen just once. The V gene's germline CDR1 is KGHSH and CDR2 LQKENI. Deletions cut 3 bases from V and 1 base from J, with 10 bases between. This CDR3 spans 15 amino acids. This entry is derived from a study of T cells in localized non-small cell lung cancer. V and J are TRBV18 and TRBJ1-3; no definite D call. Sequencing was performed on peripheral blood, taken before any cancer treatment. This receptor was obtained from a woman aged 40 to 75 with stage I lung adenocarcinoma. The CDR3, as DNA: TGTGCCAGCTCACCGAACTTAGGATCTGGAAACACCATATATTTT. Protein sequence: CASSPNLGSGNTIYF.